The clone carrying this T cell receptor (beta chain) was seen a single time. The antigen is undetermined. Sequencing used immunoSEQ multiplex PCR; TCRdb keeps in-frame clones, though not all of them. Of about 58,000 clones in the sample, around 93% were seen once. The entry originates in a study of OX40 agonist ivuxolimab in advanced cancers. Study results and caveats: Normalized T-cell clonal expansion was also low in a subset of nonresponders. Some of the lowest clonal expansion was seen in partial responders at 0.1-3.0 mg/kg. The specificity for antigen of the expanded peripheral T cells was not determined.

The source of this sequence is an adult with an advanced solid tumor such as melanoma, head and neck, liver or kidney cancer. The sample consisted of CD4+ or CD8+ T cells sorted from blood, taken in a trial of the OX40 agonist ivuxolimab.

Here the CDR3 DNA reads TGTGCCAGCAGTATCACCATAGGTAACCCCGGGGAGCTGTTTTTT. Encoded protein: CASSITIGNPGELFF. V usage is TRBV28 and J usage is TRBJ2-2; no clear D gene. The germline V gene has CDR1 MDHEN and CDR2 SYDVKM. V was trimmed by 5 bases and J by 6 bases, leaving 16 bases between them. The CDR3 contains 15 residues.